The 30 T cell receptor beta chains presented below share a single source sample, sequenced in a study of CD8+CD57+ T cells in acquired aplastic anemia. All sequencing subjects had displayed CD8+CD57+ cell expansion on flow cytometry. Genomic DNA provided the template from which TCR beta VDJ and CDR3 profiles were obtained. Using its own MiXCR run on the reads, TCRdb lists one record per CDR3 protein. Among under 350,000 distinct CDR3 sequences listed, under 60% were seen once. The sequencing sample was made of sorted CD4+, CD8+, or CD8+CD57+ T cells (not recorded which) from PBMCs. These receptors all come from a human donor with aplastic anemia.

The rearrangement links TRBV9 to TRBJ1-1, with D perhaps matching TRBD1 (5 bases). The CDR3 length is 13 residues. Looked up from germline, CDR1 is SGDLS and CDR2 is YYNGEE. The V end was cut by 3 bases, the J end by 1 base, with 7 bases between. The CDR3 coding sequence is TGTGCCAGCAGCGGGACAACGAACACTGAAGCTTTCTTT. Amino acid sequence: CASSGTTNTEAFF. Drawing the rest from reference TRBV9 and TRBJ1-1, the complete variable domain is DSGVTQTPKHLITATGQRVTLRCSPRSGDLSVYWYQQSLDQGLQFLIQYYNGEERAKGNILERFSAQQFPDLHSELNLSSLELGDSALYFCASSGTTNTEAFFGQGTRLTVV.

There are a few counts of this clonotype. The V gene is TRBV2, the J gene TRBJ1-6; TRBD1 agrees at 9 bases. Germline V lookup: CDR1 SNHLY, CDR2 FYNNEI. The CDR3 length is 15 residues. Trimming cost V 1 base and J 10 bases; bases outside gene matches: 5. This CDR3 reads CASSEDGTGNSPLHF. DNA of the CDR3: TGTGCCAGCAGTGAAGATGGGACAGGGAACTCACCCCTCCACTTT.

This clonotype came up many times. The chain links TRBV4-1 to TRBJ2-1; D call uncertain. The V end was cut by 0 bases, the J end by 6 bases, with 6 bases between. The CDR3 is made up of 13 amino acids. Per germline, CDR1 MGHRA and CDR2 YSYEKL. CDR3 loop: CASSQDGVNEQFF. Written as DNA, the CDR3 is TGCGCCAGCAGCCAAGATGGAGTCAATGAGCAGTTCTTC.

The CDR3 coding sequence is TGTGCCAGCAGCTTAGGGGACAGGGCTGAAGCTTTCTTT. Protein product: CASSLGDRAEAFF. This chain connects TRBV7-6 to TRBJ1-1; 9 bases are shared with TRBD1. Germline CDR1 is SGHVS and CDR2 is FNYEAQ. The CDR3 has 13 amino acids. V gave up 1 base and J gave up 6 bases; unmatched junction bases: 0.

The rearrangement links TRBV7-9 to TRBJ2-2; 7 bases fit TRBD1. The CDR3 runs 14 residues. Losses at the gene ends were 1 base for V and 6 bases for J; bases not matched to a gene: 2. Per the germline V gene, CDR1 is SEHNR and CDR2 is FQNEAQ (reference sequence). CDR3 sequence reads: CASSLGTGPGELFF. CDR3 in DNA: TGTGCCAGCAGCTTAGGGACAGGTCCCGGGGAGCTGTTTTTT.

Ten or more counts support this clonotype. V and J are TRBV7-9 and TRBJ2-3, with D perhaps being TRBD1 or TRBD2 (5 bases each). This CDR3 has 16 residues. Germline CDR1 and CDR2: SEHNR and FQNEAQ (reference sequence). Deletions cut 2 bases from V and 0 bases from J, with 12 bases between. The CDR3 here is CASSLNGAGSTDTQYF. CDR3 DNA sequence: TGTGCCAGCAGCTTAAACGGGGCGGGTAGCACAGATACGCAGTATTTT.

This rearrangement joins TRBV20-1 to TRBJ2-3; TRBD2 matches 14 bases. V was clipped by 6 bases and J by 2 bases; unmatched bases: 4. This CDR3 is built from 15 residues. Germline CDR1 reads DFQATT; CDR2 reads SNEGSKA (reference sequence). CDR3 amino acids: CSAPGLAGDTDTQYF. DNA of the CDR3: TGCAGTGCCCCGGGACTAGCGGGGGACACAGATACGCAGTATTTT.

There are many counts of this clonotype. The chain joins TRBV3-1 to TRBJ2-5; 13 nucleotides agree with TRBD2. The CDR3 has 17 residues. J gave up 5 bases and V 3 bases, and 9 bases lay outside the gene matches. Germline CDR1 is LGHDT and CDR2 is YNNKEL (reference sequence). CDR3 loop: CASSHLRLAGGIETQYF. The CDR3 DNA reads as TGTGCCAGCAGCCATCTCAGACTAGCGGGAGGAATTGAGACCCAGTACTTC.

Written as DNA, the CDR3 is TGTGCCAGCAGCTTAGGGCAGGGGACCGAGCAGTACTTC. This sequence encodes CASSLGQGTEQYF. The chain employs TRBV7-2 and TRBJ2-7; a weak D match, TRBD1 (6 bases). Germline V lookup: CDR1 SGHTA, CDR2 FQGNSA. The ends were cut back, 1 base at V and 6 bases at J, with 10 bases in the middle. CDR3 length: 13 residues.

Notes on this clonotype: Relative to the germline gene, one junction end is altered; a read error may explain this. The chain carries TRBV19 and TRBJ1-5; TRBD1 might be the D (5 bases). From germline, CDR1 is LNHDA and CDR2 SQIVND (reference sequence). The CDR3 loop spans 13 amino acids. CDR3 protein: CASSRQRGEPQHF. CDR3 nucleotide sequence: TGCGCCAGCAGCCGACAGAGGGGTGAGCCCCAGCATTTT.

This clonotype was seen repeatedly, ten times or more. This rearrangement joins TRBV20-1 to TRBJ2-3; 13 nucleotides agree with TRBD2. From germline, CDR1 is DFQATT and CDR2 SNEGSKA (reference sequence). The CDR3 spans 16 residues. After removal of 4 bases from V and 3 bases from J, the junction contained 7 bases not matched to a gene. For the CDR3, the DNA is TGCAGTGCTAAAGGACTAGCGGGAGTCGGGACAGATACGCAGTATTTT. It is translated as CSAKGLAGVGTDTQYF.

The chain links TRBV12-5 to TRBJ2-7, with D maybe TRBD2 (6 bases). The CDR3 is 16 amino acids. The germline gives CDR1 LGHNT, CDR2 FRNRAP. The CDR3 DNA reads as TGTGCCAGCAGTGAAGGGGCGGGACTCGGGTCCTACGAGCAGTACTTC. Translated, it gives CASSEGAGLGSYEQYF.

Only one count was recorded for this clonotype. CDR3 sequence (DNA): TGCAGTGCTCCAGATCGAATACATGGCTACACCTTC. This sequence encodes CSAPDRIHGYTF. The rearrangement joins TRBV20-1 to TRBJ1-2; D unclear. This CDR3 region has 12 residues. Germline V gene sequence: CDR1 DFQATT, CDR2 SNEGSKA (reference sequence). V gave up 5 bases and J gave up 6 bases, with 13 bases separating them.

This clonotype is a singleton in its sample. This chain joins TRBV20-1 and TRBJ2-3, with 7 bases identical to TRBD1. This CDR3 comprises 11 residues. V gave up 6 bases and J gave up 4 bases; unmatched junction bases: 1. The V gene's germline CDR1 is DFQATT and CDR2 SNEGSKA (reference sequence). The CDR3 here is CSATGADTQYF. Written as DNA, the CDR3 is TGCAGTGCCACAGGGGCAGATACGCAGTATTTT.

This clonotype has a count of ten or more. The chain joins TRBV9 to TRBJ2-3, with a possible D match to TRBD2 (5 bases). The CDR3 has 16 residues. The germline CDR1 and CDR2 sequences are SGDLS and YYNGEE. Trimming took 4 bases from V and 2 from J, leaving 17 bases between them. The CDR3 DNA follows: TGTGCCAGCAGCTACTTTCCCTCCGGACTCACAGATACGCAGTATTTT. It translates to CASSYFPSGLTDTQYF.

This clonotype showed up many times. The gene calls are TRBV4-1 and TRBJ2-1; 14 bases are shared with TRBD2. This CDR3 is built from 16 residues. Germline V gives CDR1 MGHRA, CDR2 YSYEKL. The junction had 6 bases not matched to a gene; V was cut back by 2 bases and J by 9 bases. The CDR3 loop is CASSQLGLAGGFEQFF. CDR3 bases: TGCGCCAGCAGCCAACTCGGACTAGCGGGGGGATTTGAGCAGTTCTTC.

The chain combines TRBV29-1 with TRBJ2-7; D not resolved. The CDR3 consists of 12 residues. Germline values: CDR1 SQVTM, CDR2 ANQGSEA. The V end lost 3 bases, the J end lost 2 bases, and 8 bases lay between the germline ends. The CDR3 loop is CSVEGLTYEQYF. Here the CDR3 DNA reads TGCAGCGTTGAGGGTCTTACCTACGAGCAGTACTTC.

This clonotype appeared once. Written as DNA, the CDR3 is TGTGCCAGCAGCTTAGCGACAGGGTACAGCTCCTACGAGCAGTACTTC. This sequence encodes CASSLATGYSSYEQYF. The chain employs TRBV7-6 and TRBJ2-7; 7 nucleotides align to TRBD1. CDR1 and CDR2 (germline): SGHVS, FNYEAQ. CDR3 length: 16 residues. V shed 0 bases, J shed 0 bases, and the junction held 5 bases outside the gene matches.

On this clonotype itself: Germline is not matched at one junction end, which may reflect a read error. The V and J genes are TRBV7-9 and TRBJ2-2, with D perhaps TRBD2 (7 bases). The CDR3 sequence is 15 residues long. Germline V gene data show CDR1 as SEHNR and CDR2 as FQNEAQ (reference sequence). CDR3 DNA: TGTGCCAGCAGCATGCAGGGGTTGAACACCGGGGGGCTGTTCTTT. This sequence encodes CASSMQGLNTGGLFF.

This clonotype was recorded many times. The rearrangement uses TRBV12-3 or TRBV12-4 and TRBJ2-3; D is possibly TRBD2 (5 bases). Trimming left V 1 base short and J 1 base short, with 9 bases between. The CDR3 covers 15 residues. The CDR3 spells CASSLEFSGTDTQYF. The CDR3 DNA reads as TGTGCCAGCAGTTTAGAGTTTAGCGGCACAGATACGCAGTATTTT.

Turning to this clonotype: The missing conserved phenylalanine or tryptophan at the end of this CDR3 makes a read error likely. This chain uses TRBV29-1 with TRBJ1-2, with D maybe TRBD1 (5 bases). Per germline, CDR1 SQVTM and CDR2 ANQGSEA. The V and J ends lost 4 bases and 3 bases respectively, with 9 bases between them. The CDR3 contains 12 residues. CDR3 protein: CSVGGFDYGYTS. The CDR3 coding sequence is TGCAGCGTTGGGGGCTTCGACTATGGCTACACCTCC.

This chain connects TRBV19 to TRBJ2-7; perhaps TRBD1 as D (5 bases). The germline CDR1 and CDR2 sequences are LNHDA and SQIVND (reference sequence). V was cut by 6 bases and J by 6 bases, with 21 bases left in between. The CDR3 contains 15 residues. CDR3 sequence reads: CASSETGSESAEQYF. The CDR3 DNA is TGTGCCAGTAGCGAAACAGGTTCGGAGAGTGCCGAGCAGTACTTC.

In this sample, this clonotype turned up once. The chain uses TRBV24-1 and TRBJ2-5; TRBD2 aligns across 9 bases. Germline trimming cut 3 bases from V and 0 bases from J; bases unmatched to any gene: 7. Germline CDR1 is KGHDR and CDR2 is SFDVKD. The CDR3 is made up of 17 amino acids. The CDR3 DNA reads as TGTGCCACCAGTGATGCGGGAGGGGAGGCGTACCAAGAGACCCAGTACTTC. It is translated as CATSDAGGEAYQETQYF.

The chain couples TRBV5-5 to TRBJ1-1; D not certain. Trimming pared 4 bases from V and 6 bases from J, leaving 10 bases between. This CDR3 has 12 residues. Per the germline V gene, CDR1 is SGHKS and CDR2 is YYEKEE (reference sequence). CDR3 residues: CASSGIGSEAFF. The CDR3 bases are TGTGCCAGCAGCGGTATCGGGTCTGAAGCTTTCTTT.

The chain joins TRBV25-1 to TRBJ1-2, with TRBD1 matching 8 bases. CDR1 is MGHDK and CDR2 is SYGVNS in the germline V gene. The CDR3 loop spans 17 amino acids. V shed 4 bases, J shed 4 bases, and the junction held 14 bases outside the gene matches. The CDR3 bases are TGTGCCAGCAGTGGGGAGATTCCAGGACAGGGCCTCTATGGCTACACCTTC. Translating gives CASSGEIPGQGLYGYTF.

This clonotype was seen a handful of times. The V call is TRBV9, the J call TRBJ1-6, with D unclear. V was cut by 6 bases and J by 6 bases, with 10 bases left in between. Germline V lookup: CDR1 SGDLS, CDR2 YYNGEE. There are 13 residues in the CDR3. CDR3 DNA: TGTGCCAGCAACAAGGAGATTAATTCACCCCTCCACTTT. Its translation: CASNKEINSPLHF.

Many counts were recorded for this clonotype. This sequence joins TRBV20-1 and TRBJ2-6, with TRBD1 matching 9 bases. The CDR3 is 16 amino acids. Germline lookup yields CDR1 DFQATT and CDR2 SNEGSKA (reference sequence). Unmatched junction bases numbered 4, after V lost 3 bases and J lost 1 base. The CDR3 reads CSARGTGSSGANVLTF. The CDR3 DNA reads TGCAGTGCTAGGGGGACAGGGTCTTCTGGGGCCAACGTCCTGACTTTC.

The chain couples TRBV7-9 to TRBJ2-5; TRBD2 matches at 13 bases. Trimming removed 4 bases from V and 2 bases from J; junction bases left unmatched: 7. This CDR3 contains 17 residues. CDR1 is SEHNR, CDR2 FQNEAQ, per germline (reference sequence). Here the CDR3 reads CASSSRLAGGRQETQYF. The CDR3 DNA sequence: TGTGCCAGCAGCTCCAGACTAGCGGGAGGTCGGCAAGAGACCCAGTACTTC.

The chain combines TRBV12-5 with TRBJ1-1; D ambiguous. CDR1 LGHNT and CDR2 FRNRAP come from the germline V gene. The CDR3 runs to 15 residues. The CDR3 DNA sequence: TGTGCCAGCACTTACTCCCCTCGGGCGAGAATGGGAGCTTTCTTT. Translation gives CASTYSPRARMGAFF.

The CDR3 DNA reads as TGTGCCAGCAGCGACAGGGAAGTAACCTACGAGCAGTACTTC. Translated: CASSDREVTYEQYF. V usage is TRBV2 and J usage is TRBJ2-7; 7 nucleotides line up with TRBD1. Germline CDR1 and CDR2: SNHLY and FYNNEI. The V segment lost 6 bases and the J segment 2 bases; nucleotides outside the gene matches: 7. The CDR3 is made up of 14 amino acids.